This TCR beta chain was retrieved from a study of T-cell memory formation after mild COVID-19. Study as a whole: The study found TCR clusters largely donor specific. General study results and limits: Day 15 to 85 contractors were CD4/CD8 balanced; later expanders leaned CD4+. Memory cells collected pre-infection included some clones that later responded, suggesting cross-reactive memory joined.

A single record per CDR3 protein comes from TCRdb applying MiXCR to the 5' RACE reads. This table has around 340,000 distinct CDR3 sequences, roughly 13% appearing once. There are 14 residues in the CDR3. V was pared by 3 bases and J by 5 bases, with 11 bases between. This clonotype was seen at least ten times. No antigen is known for it. The chain carries TRBV12-3 or TRBV12-4 and TRBJ1-5; no firm D call. Sequenced: PBMCs or a T cell subset sorted from them (not recorded which). This receptor was identified in a man aged 18 to 35 who had mild COVID-19 (a few samples of this study predate the infection). Cell type and time point are not known. CDR3 nucleotide sequence: TGTGCCAGCAGTTTTTGGGGAGGCGATCAGCCCCAGCATTTT. It yields the protein CASSFWGGDQPQHF.